The 3 T cell receptor beta chains presented below share a single source sample, sequenced in a study of immune evolution from preneoplasia to lung adenocarcinoma. The assay was immunoSEQ multiplex PCR, and TCRdb's table has in-frame clones only and misses some. The data contain about 5,000 clones, 80% to 90% of them seen just once; the ten biggest clones take up under 2.5%. The sequencing sample was made of FFPE atypical adenomatous hyperplasia tissue from the lung. Indicated subset: atypical adenomatous hyperplasia (AAH), lung preneoplasia. Source of these receptors: a person between 65 and 80 years old with lung adenocarcinoma.

The chain links TRBV27 to TRBJ2-6; D gene uncertain. CDR3 length equals 17 residues. V gave up 5 bases and J gave up 2 bases, with 16 bases separating them. Germline CDR1 is MNHEY and CDR2 is SMNVEV (reference sequence). The CDR3 here is CASSAYPLSPGANVLTF. CDR3 nucleotide sequence: TGTGCCAGCAGTGCCTATCCGCTCAGCCCTGGGGCCAACGTCCTGACTTTC. Using reference TRBV27 and TRBJ2-6 for the parts outside the CDR3, the full variable domain is EAQVTQNPRYLITVTGKKLTVTCSQNMNHEYMSWYRQDPGLGLRQIYYSMNVEVTDKGDVPEGYKVSRKEKRNFPLILESPSPNQTSLYFCASSAYPLSPGANVLTFGAGSRLTVL.

The chain couples TRBV28 to TRBJ2-4; 8 bases agree with TRBD1. The CDR3 consists of 15 residues. Trimming cost V 6 bases and J 10 bases; bases outside gene matches: 14. CDR1 is MDHEN and CDR2 is SYDVKM in the germline V gene. CDR3 DNA sequence: TGTGCCAGCAGCCCTCATCGGGGACAGGTACAAATTCAGTACTTC. This translates into CASSPHRGQVQIQYF.

The rearrangement uses TRBV7-9 and TRBJ1-4; D might be TRBD1 (6 bases). Trimming took off 1 base at V and 5 bases at J, with 14 bases between the two ends. The CDR3 has 16 residues. Germline V gene data show CDR1 as SEHNR and CDR2 as FQNEAQ (reference sequence). The CDR3 DNA sequence: TGTGCCAGCAGCTTAGGGGAAACAGGGAAGAATGAAAAACTGTTTTTT. This encodes CASSLGETGKNEKLFF.